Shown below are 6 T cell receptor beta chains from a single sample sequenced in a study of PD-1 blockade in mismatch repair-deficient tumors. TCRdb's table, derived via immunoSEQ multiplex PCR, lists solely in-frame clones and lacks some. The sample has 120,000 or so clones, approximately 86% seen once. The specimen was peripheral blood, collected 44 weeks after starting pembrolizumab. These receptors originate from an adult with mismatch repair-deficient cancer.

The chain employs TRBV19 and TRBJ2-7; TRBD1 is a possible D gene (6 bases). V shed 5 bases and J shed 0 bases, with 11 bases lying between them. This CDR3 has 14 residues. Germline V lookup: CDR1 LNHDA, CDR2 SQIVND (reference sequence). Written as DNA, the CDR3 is TGTGCCAGTAGTCCTGGACAGCGCTCCTACGAGCAGTACTTC. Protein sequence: CASSPGQRSYEQYF.

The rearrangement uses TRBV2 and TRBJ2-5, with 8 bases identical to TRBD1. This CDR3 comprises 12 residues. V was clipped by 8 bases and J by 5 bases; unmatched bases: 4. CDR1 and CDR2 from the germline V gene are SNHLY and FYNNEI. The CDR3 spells CASGQGSETQYF. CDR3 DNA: TGTGCCAGCGGACAGGGCTCGGAGACCCAGTACTTC.

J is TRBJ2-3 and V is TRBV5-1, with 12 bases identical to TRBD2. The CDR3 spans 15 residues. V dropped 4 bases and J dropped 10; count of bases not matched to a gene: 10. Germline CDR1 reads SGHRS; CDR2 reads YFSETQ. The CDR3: CASSRMGLAGGAQYF. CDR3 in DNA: TGCGCCAGCAGCCGGATGGGACTAGCGGGCGGAGCGCAGTATTTT.

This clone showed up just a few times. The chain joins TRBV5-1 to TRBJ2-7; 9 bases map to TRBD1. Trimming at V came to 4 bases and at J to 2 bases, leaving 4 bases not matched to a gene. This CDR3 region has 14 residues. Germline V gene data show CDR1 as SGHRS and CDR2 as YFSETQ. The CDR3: CASSTGTGPYEQYF. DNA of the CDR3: TGCGCCAGCAGCACCGGGACAGGGCCCTACGAGCAGTACTTC. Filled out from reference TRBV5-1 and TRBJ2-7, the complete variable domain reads KAGVTQTPRYLIKTRGQQVTLSCSPISGHRSVSWYQQTPGQGLQFLFEYFSETQRNKGNFPGRFSGRQFSNSRSEMNVSTLELGDSALYLCASSTGTGPYEQYFGPGTRLTVT.

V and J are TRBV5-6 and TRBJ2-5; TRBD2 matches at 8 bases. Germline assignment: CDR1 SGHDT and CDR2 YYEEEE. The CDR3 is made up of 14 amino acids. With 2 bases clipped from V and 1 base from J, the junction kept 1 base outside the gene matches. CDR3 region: CASSFAGGQETQYF. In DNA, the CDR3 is TGTGCCAGCAGCTTTGCGGGAGGCCAAGAGACCCAGTACTTC.

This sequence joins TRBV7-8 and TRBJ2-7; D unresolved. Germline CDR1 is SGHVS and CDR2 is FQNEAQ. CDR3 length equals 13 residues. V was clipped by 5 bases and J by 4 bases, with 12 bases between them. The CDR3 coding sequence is TGTGCCAGCAGCCGCTCGGGTCTATACGAGCAGTACTTC. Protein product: CASSRSGLYEQYF. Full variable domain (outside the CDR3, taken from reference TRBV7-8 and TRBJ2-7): GAGVSQSPRYKVAKRGQDVALRCDPISGHVSLFWYQQALGQGPEFLTYFQNEAQLDKSGLPSDRFFAERPEGSVSTLKIQRTQQEDSAVYLCASSRSGLYEQYFGPGTRLTVT.